A single sample is the source of the 6 T cell receptor beta chains below, sequenced in a study of response to subunit inactivated influenza vaccine (dated by TCRdb to the late 2010s). Libraries were constructed by RT-PCR. Sequencer: Illumina HiSeq 2500. TCRdb ran its own pipeline on the public reads, namely fastp trimming at Q25 and MiXCR clone calling, and kept in-frame beta chains. Rows with a matching CDR3 protein are joined into one entry that keeps the most common DNA and genes. The sample table records roughly 700,000 distinct CDR3 sequences; over 11% of these occur just once. Around 7% of the sample goes to the ten largest clones. The sample was PBMCs from blood, taken approximately 15 days before vaccination. These receptor sequences come from a man aged 45-65 years who received an inactivated influenza vaccine. Donor details come from another sample of the same person, matched by shared clones.

The chain joins TRBV30 to TRBJ2-1; 14 bases fit TRBD2. The CDR3 loop spans 16 amino acids. Germline lookup yields CDR1 GTSNPN and CDR2 SVGIG (reference sequence). The V gene end was trimmed by 3 bases and the J gene end by 6 bases; junction bases not matched to a gene: 7. The CDR3: CAWSARLAGGGNEQFF. The DNA of the CDR3 is TGTGCCTGGAGCGCTAGACTAGCGGGAGGGGGCAATGAGCAGTTCTTC. The whole variable domain, filled in from reference TRBV30 and TRBJ2-1, reads SQTIHQWPATLVQPVGSPLSLECTVEGTSNPNLYWYRQAAGRGLQLLFYSVGIGQISSEVPQNLSASRPQDRQFILSSKKLLLSDSGFYLCAWSARLAGGGNEQFFGPGTRLTVL.

This rearrangement joins TRBV11-2 to TRBJ2-1, with D tentatively TRBD2 (6 bases). From germline, CDR1 is SGHAT and CDR2 FQNNGV. This CDR3 has 14 amino acids. Between the trimmed V and J ends, which lost 3 bases and 7 bases, there was a span of 13 bases. In DNA, the CDR3 is TGTGCCAGCAGCTTCTCTAGCGCGGATAATGAGCAGTTCTTC. The encoded protein is CASSFSSADNEQFF.

The rearrangement joins TRBV6-6 to TRBJ2-5, with D perhaps matching TRBD1 (6 bases). This CDR3 spans 13 amino acids. The germline CDR1 and CDR2 sequences are MNHNY and SVGAGI (reference sequence). V lost 6 bases and J 4 bases, leaving 12 bases between the germline ends. The CDR3 region has the DNA TGTGCCAGCAGCATGAAAGGGGGAGAGACCCAGTACTTC. Encoded protein: CASSMKGGETQYF.

The table lists this clonotype with a few counts. The rearrangement uses TRBV28 and TRBJ1-4, with unresolved D. Germline CDR1 MDHEN, CDR2 SYDVKM. V gave up 6 bases and J gave up 6 bases, with 8 bases separating them. This CDR3 region has 12 residues. This chain's CDR3 is CASRGFDEKLFF. For the CDR3, the DNA is TGTGCCAGCAGAGGATTTGATGAAAAACTGTTTTTT. Based on the CDR3 plus reference TRBV28 and TRBJ1-4, the full variable domain is DVKVTQSSRYLVKRTGEKVFLECVQDMDHENMFWYRQDPGLGLRLIYFSYDVKMKEKGDIPEGYSVSREKKERFSLILESASTNQTSMYLCASRGFDEKLFFGSGTQLSVL.

A few counts support this clonotype. The rearrangement joins TRBV7-2 to TRBJ2-7; no clear D. V gave up 0 bases and J gave up 0 bases, with 9 bases separating them. The V gene's germline CDR1 is SGHTA and CDR2 FQGNSA. The CDR3 length is 15 residues. DNA of the CDR3: TGTGCCAGCAGCTTAGCGCCCTTAAGCTCCTACGAGCAGTACTTC. Its translation: CASSLAPLSSYEQYF.

This clonotype has more than one count but fewer than ten. The chain recombines TRBV2 with TRBJ2-2; D gene unclear. The CDR3 consists of 14 residues. The V end was cut by 6 bases, the J end by 4 bases, with 12 bases between. Germline assignment: CDR1 SNHLY and CDR2 FYNNEI. CDR3 sequence (DNA): TGTGCCAGCAGCGCCGAGATGTTCACCGGGGAGCTGTTTTTT. Its translation is CASSAEMFTGELFF.